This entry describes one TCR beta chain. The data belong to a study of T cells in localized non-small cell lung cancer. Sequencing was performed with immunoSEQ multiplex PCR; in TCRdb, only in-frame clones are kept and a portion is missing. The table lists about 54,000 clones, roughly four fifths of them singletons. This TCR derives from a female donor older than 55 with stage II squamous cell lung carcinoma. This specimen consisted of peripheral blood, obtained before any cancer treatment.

The CDR3 DNA sequence: TGTGCCATCAGGGGGACCCAGAACACTGAAGCTTTCTTT. Protein product: CAIRGTQNTEAFF. The chain recombines TRBV10-3 with TRBJ1-1; TRBD1 might be the D (5 bases). The V gene's germline CDR1 is ENHRY and CDR2 SYGVKD. Trimming took off 6 bases at V and 1 base at J, with 9 bases between the two ends. The CDR3 length is 13 residues.